The sequence of this T cell receptor (beta chain) was determined in a study of cytomegalovirus exposure and HLA in healthy donors. CDR3 length: 15 residues. Germline V gene lookup returns CDR1 LGHNA and CDR2 YNFKEQ. J was trimmed by 6 bases and V by 5 bases; bases with no gene match: 6. PCR used 60 Vbeta primers and 13 Jbeta primers. Some clones are missing from TCRdb's copy, which holds only in-frame ones; the method was immunoSEQ multiplex PCR. This table holds 150,000 or so clones, around 76% found once. This TCR derives from a female donor in good health and CMV-seronegative. Sequenced sample: PBMCs. The chain carries TRBV4-2 and TRBJ2-3; TRBD2 matches at 12 bases. CDR3 DNA: TGTGCCAGCAGCACCCGACTAGCGGGAGTTGATACGCAGTATTTT. As protein: CASSTRLAGVDTQYF.